This TCR beta chain was sequenced during a study of T cell responses to AZD1222 COVID-19 vaccine. V lost 0 bases to trimming and J lost 6 bases; unmatched junction nucleotides: 5. This CDR3 is built from 16 residues. Germline-derived CDR1 and CDR2 are LGHNA and YSLEER. Data came from immunoSEQ multiplex PCR; TCRdb stores just in-frame clones and leaves some out. The sample shows about 130,000 clones, 80% to 90% of them seen only once. The chain recombines TRBV4-3 with TRBJ2-1; 10 bases align to TRBD1. This sample comprised peripheral blood, obtained on day 0 of AZD1222 vaccination. The TCR sequence derives from an adult in good health. CDR3 loop: CASSQDRDRGRNEQFF. As DNA, the CDR3 is TGCGCCAGCAGCCAAGATCGGGACAGGGGCCGCAATGAGCAGTTCTTC.